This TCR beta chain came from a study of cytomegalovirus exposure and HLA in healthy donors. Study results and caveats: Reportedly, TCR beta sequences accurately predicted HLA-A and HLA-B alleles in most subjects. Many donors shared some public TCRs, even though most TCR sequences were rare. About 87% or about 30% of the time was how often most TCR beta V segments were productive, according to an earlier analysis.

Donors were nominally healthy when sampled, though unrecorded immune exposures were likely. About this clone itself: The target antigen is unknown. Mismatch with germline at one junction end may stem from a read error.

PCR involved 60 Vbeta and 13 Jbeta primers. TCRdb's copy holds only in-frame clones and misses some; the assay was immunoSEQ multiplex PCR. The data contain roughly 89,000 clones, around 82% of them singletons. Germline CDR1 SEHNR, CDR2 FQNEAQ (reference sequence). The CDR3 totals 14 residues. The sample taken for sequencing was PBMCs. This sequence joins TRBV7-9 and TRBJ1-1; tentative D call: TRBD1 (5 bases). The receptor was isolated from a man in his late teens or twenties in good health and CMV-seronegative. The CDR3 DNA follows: TGTTCCAGCTTACCGGCTGGACATATCACTGAAGCTTTCTTT. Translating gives CSSLPAGHITEAFF.